This T cell receptor (beta chain) stems from a study of early T cells in non-severe SARS-CoV-2 infection. Study information: Alpha and beta chains were unpaired, from unsorted whole-blood bulk RNA. Study observations and caveats: Matching against VDJdb likely underestimated virus-specific expansions, favoring anti-spike CD8.

This clonotype has only a few counts. Its antigen remains unidentified. Researchers tagged individual cDNA molecules with unique molecular identifiers. One entry per CDR3 protein results from TCRdb running MiXCR on the 5' RACE reads. The table includes about 83,000 distinct CDR3 sequences, 8.5% to 12% detected once. Germline assignment: CDR1 SGHTA and CDR2 FQGNSA. The CDR3 totals 20 residues. V was pared by 2 bases and J by 7 bases, with 27 bases between. V usage is TRBV7-2 and J usage is TRBJ1-6; D may be TRBD1 (5 bases). The clonotype was recovered from an adult who was a healthcare worker with PCR-confirmed SARS-CoV-2 infection or an uninfected control (not recorded which). The sequencing here drew on whole blood, taken at baseline. The CDR3 here is CASSLQEISPTGGLNSPLHF. CDR3 DNA sequence: TGTGCCAGCAGCTTACAGGAGATTTCCCCTACCGGGGGGTTGAATTCACCCCTCCACTTT. The entire variable domain, with the rest obtained from reference TRBV7-2 and TRBJ1-6, is as follows: GAGVSQSPSNKVTEKGKDVELRCDPISGHTALYWYRQSLGQGLEFLIYFQGNSAPDKSGLPSDRFSAERTGGSVSTLTIQRTQQEDSAVYLCASSLQEISPTGGLNSPLHFGNGTRLTVT.